This TCR beta chain came from a study of blood T cell repertoires in COVID-19. Study information: In each case, the material was cDNA or gDNA derived from T cells, B-cell-depleted T cells, or PBMCs.

Source study methods: The assay estimated nucleated cells by amplifying reference gene primers. Assay used: immunoSEQ multiplex PCR; TCRdb lists only in-frame clones, some missing. The V and J calls and clone size come from that table; D and trimming were worked out from the DNA. The sample records 100,000 to 150,000 clones, approximately 90% being singletons. Recruited during active infection, patients (from Seattle) were subsequently followed longitudinally. The clonotype comes from a man in his fifties or sixties with COVID-19, enrolled during active disease. Sequenced sample: peripheral blood.

The CDR3 spells CASGLVTILYGGESGELFF. The CDR3 bases are TGTGCTAGTGGTTTGGTCACGATCCTCTACGGGGGGGAGTCCGGGGAGCTGTTTTTT. The V call is TRBV12-5, the J call TRBJ2-2, with TRBD2 matching 8 bases. CDR1 and CDR2 from the germline V gene are LGHNT and FRNRAP. The CDR3 sequence is 19 residues long. Trimming took 0 bases from V and 6 from J; bases not matched to a gene: 15.